This T cell receptor beta chain was observed in a study of T cell changes during pregnancy in multiple sclerosis. The method was immunoSEQ multiplex PCR; TCRdb's version includes in-frame clones alone and lacks a portion of them. The repertoire includes approximately 74,000 clones, approximately 90% of them detected once, and roughly 3.3% sits in the top ten. Germline V CDR1 and CDR2: SGHTA, FQGNSA. Trimming shortened V by 2 bases and J by 0 bases, and 10 bases separated the two germline ends. The CDR3 runs 15 residues. Material: peripheral blood, obtained before pregnancy. The sequence was obtained from a female donor with multiple sclerosis, enrolled in a pregnancy study. The gene calls are TRBV7-2 and TRBJ1-1; D unclear. In nucleotides, the CDR3 is TGTGCCAGCAGCTTAATTCCGGGTATGAACACTGAAGCTTTCTTT. Its translation: CASSLIPGMNTEAFF.